The clone carrying this T cell receptor beta chain was observed at least ten times. As yet, its antigen is unknown. This specimen belongs to a study of CD8+CD57+ T cells in acquired aplastic anemia. Study-wide context: Each DNA sample taken from sorted CD4+ and CD8+ cells came to around 3.4 ug on average. Overall study results and limits: Patients versus controls showed no significant CD8+ Simpson's diversity difference.

Trimming removed 2 bases from V and 0 bases from J, with 13 bases in between. Germline V gene lookup returns CDR1 PRHDT and CDR2 FYEKMQ (reference sequence). The CDR3 has 16 amino acids. According to the study, genomic DNA was the template for TCR beta VDJ and CDR3 profiling. A single record per CDR3 protein comes from TCRdb applying MiXCR to the reads. The sample has 400,000 to 450,000 distinct CDR3 sequences, about two thirds seen once. Source material: sorted CD4+, CD8+, or CD8+CD57+ T cells (not recorded which) from PBMCs. The TCR was taken from a human donor in good health, serving as a control. The genes are TRBV13 and TRBJ1-1; D uncertain. In DNA, the CDR3 is TGTGCCAGCAGCTTACGTAGGGTTTTCATGAACACTGAAGCTTTCTTT. Translated, it gives CASSLRRVFMNTEAFF.